The T cell receptor (beta chain) under discussion was sequenced for a study of blood T cells in healthy people across ages. Study-wide points: Across samples, TCR beta diversity tracked strongly with naive T cell percentage. Age showed a roughly linear inverse relationship with TCR beta diversity per million T cells.

With regard to this clonotype: The target antigen is unknown.

The individuals who served as donors were healthy Caucasians living in Russia, aged roughly 6 to 95. The authors ran a second PCR of 7 to 11 cycles using a sample-barcoded 5' primer and a J-beta primer mix. Carrying 12 random nucleotides, a template-switch adaptor labeled each individual cDNA molecule. TCRdb used MiXCR to reprocess the 5' RACE reads, holding one entry per CDR3 protein. The repertoire has about 280,000 distinct CDR3 sequences, 27% of them found once; the top ten carry around 29%. The sequenced sample was blood. This receptor was obtained from a woman aged 70 to 79 in good health.

CDR3 nucleotides: TGTGCCAGCAGTACACTGTGGACCCAGTACTTC. It codes for CASSTLWTQYF. This chain links TRBV2 with TRBJ2-5; D uncertain. V dropped 5 bases and J dropped 7 bases, with 8 bases sitting between them. CDR3 length: 11 amino acids. Germline lookup yields CDR1 SNHLY and CDR2 FYNNEI.